This TCR beta chain was found in a study of CD8 T cells in ankylosing spondylitis. Notes on the study in general: Characteristic, it appeared, of ankylosing spondylitis blood was a TCR beta motif of eight highly homologous variants.

This clonotype appeared a few times. Its target is unknown. Making use of molecular barcodes, quantitative 5'-RACE generated TCR beta libraries. TCRdb re-analysed the 5' RACE reads in MiXCR, keeping a single row per CDR3 protein. Here the sample spans some 700,000 distinct CDR3 sequences, under 20% being singletons. Germline CDR1 DFQATT, CDR2 SNEGSKA (reference sequence). The V and J ends lost 3 bases and 1 base respectively, with 12 bases between them. This CDR3 spans 14 amino acids. The chain combines TRBV20-1 with TRBJ1-1; D remains unclear. The sequence was obtained from a male donor with ankylosing spondylitis. Sequenced: blood, either unsorted or a sorted T cell fraction (not recorded which). CDR3 in amino acids: CSARRGGGNTEAFF. The CDR3 nucleotides read TGCAGTGCTAGGCGGGGTGGAGGGAACACTGAAGCTTTCTTT.